This TCR beta chain stems from a study of blood T cell repertoires in COVID-19. The V end lost 3 bases, the J end lost 0 bases, and 12 bases lay between the germline ends. Germline assignment: CDR1 SGHAT and CDR2 FQNNGV. This CDR3 has 15 residues. Profiling relied on immunoSEQ multiplex PCR, and the TCRdb table lists in-frame clones only, not all of them. Among about 170,000 clones, about 85% were seen once, and the ten largest hold roughly 1.2%. The sample comprised peripheral blood. This TCR was recovered from a man aged 55 to 69 who had recovered from COVID-19. V and J are TRBV11-2 and TRBJ2-7, with TRBD2 as a possible D gene (6 bases). DNA of the CDR3: TGTGCCAGCAGCTTTTACGGGGGTTTCTCCTACGAGCAGTACTTC. This encodes CASSFYGGFSYEQYF.